The 10 T cell receptor beta chains in this list originate from one sample, sequenced in a study of cytomegalovirus exposure and HLA in healthy donors. PCR was performed using 60 Vbeta and 13 Jbeta primers. Profiling relied on immunoSEQ multiplex PCR, and the TCRdb table lists in-frame clones only, not all of them. In the table there are 150,000 to 200,000 clones, about 81% of which are singletons. The sequenced sample consisted of PBMCs. These receptors originate from a young woman in good health and CMV-seropositive.

V gene TRBV6-1 combines with J gene TRBJ2-7, with TRBD1 as a possible D gene (7 bases). CDR1 MNHNS and CDR2 SASEGT come from the germline V gene. This CDR3 contains 14 residues. Trimming took 8 bases from V and 7 from J, leaving 21 bases between them. The CDR3 region is CASLREPAGGEQYF. Here the CDR3 DNA reads TGTGCCAGCCTCAGGGAGCCCGCAGGGGGGGAGCAGTACTTC.

This clone was recorded a few times. The chain employs TRBV5-4 and TRBJ2-2; tentative D call: TRBD2 (6 bases). Germline loops: CDR1 SGHNT, CDR2 YYREEE (reference sequence). The CDR3 consists of 13 residues. Trimming left V 4 bases short and J 7 bases short, with 11 bases between. The CDR3 DNA is TGTGCCAGCAGCACCAGGAGGGGCGGGGAGCTGTTTTTT. Its protein product is CASSTRRGGELFF. Full variable domain (remainder filled in from reference TRBV5-4 and TRBJ2-2): ETGVTQSPTHLIKTRGQQVTLRCSSQSGHNTVSWYQQALGQGPQFIFQYYREEENGRGNFPPRFSGLQFPNYSSELNVNALELDDSALYLCASSTRRGGELFFGEGSRLTVL.

This chain links TRBV7-9 with TRBJ1-2, with a tentative D call TRBD1 (6 bases). The CDR3 is made up of 19 amino acids. The germline V and J ends were trimmed by 1 base and 4 bases, with 25 bases remaining between them. The germline CDR1 and CDR2 sequences are SEHNR and FQNEAQ (reference sequence). CDR3 sequence: CASSLGGAGARLSPYGYTF. The CDR3 region has the DNA TGTGCCAGCAGCTTAGGGGGGGCGGGGGCCCGTCTCTCACCCTATGGCTACACCTTC.

The chain has TRBV4-1 and TRBJ2-6; D might be TRBD2 (7 bases). CDR3 length: 16 residues. V was shortened by 4 bases and J by 0 bases, with 10 bases between the two germline ends. Germline values: CDR1 MGHRA, CDR2 YSYEKL. The CDR3 loop reads CASSRGGGSGANVLTF. The CDR3 nucleotides read TGCGCCAGCAGCCGCGGGGGCGGCTCTGGGGCCAACGTCCTGACTTTC.

The chain uses TRBV30 and TRBJ1-2, with D unresolved. Per the germline V gene, CDR1 is GTSNPN and CDR2 is SVGIG (reference sequence). V lost 3 bases and J 3 bases, leaving 11 bases between the germline ends. This CDR3 contains 13 residues. In DNA, the CDR3 is TGTGCCTGGAGAAGAAACACGCACTATGGCTACACCTTC. It specifies CAWRRNTHYGYTF.

The genes are TRBV4-3 and TRBJ1-2; TRBD1 might be the D (6 bases). The CDR3 has 14 amino acids. The germline CDR1 and CDR2 sequences are LGHNA and YSLEER. Deletions cut 1 base from V and 0 bases from J, with 6 bases between. The CDR3 nucleotides read TGCGCCAGCAGCCAAGGACAGGCTAACTATGGCTACACCTTC. Protein: CASSQGQANYGYTF.

The chain is built from TRBV25-1 and TRBJ1-2, with TRBD1 as a possible D gene (5 bases). Between the trimmed V and J ends, which lost 2 bases and 4 bases, there was a span of 20 bases. CDR1 and CDR2 (germline): MGHDK, SYGVNS. This CDR3 contains 17 residues. The CDR3 DNA follows: TGTGCCAGCAGTGAAGTCGAATTCACGGGGGGTTTCTATGGCTACACCTTC. Its protein product is CASSEVEFTGGFYGYTF.

Notes on this clone: At one end, the junction sequence differs from germline, possibly due to a read error. The V and J genes are TRBV6-5 and TRBJ2-3, with D perhaps matching TRBD1 (5 bases). This CDR3 region has 13 residues. Germline CDR1 reads MNHEY; CDR2 reads SVGAGI. Here the CDR3 DNA reads TGTGCCAGCAGTTATTTGAATAGGGGCCCCCCTGCCTTT. Translation: CASSYLNRGPPAF.

The rearrangement joins TRBV2 to TRBJ1-2; 7 bases fit TRBD1. In germline, CDR1 is SNHLY, CDR2 FYNNEI. With 7 bases clipped from V and 4 bases from J, the junction kept 12 bases outside the gene matches. The length of the CDR3 is 15 residues. CDR3: CASIRTDAGGYGYTF. CDR3 sequence (DNA): TGTGCCAGCATAAGAACCGACGCAGGGGGCTATGGCTACACCTTC.

In this sample, this clone turned up a few times. J is TRBJ2-7 and V is TRBV10-3, with 8 bases matching TRBD2. Germline values: CDR1 ENHRY, CDR2 SYGVKD. The CDR3 spans 15 residues. V was clipped by 5 bases and J by 5 bases; unmatched bases: 11. CDR3 region: CAISLGAGESHEQYV. In DNA, the CDR3 is TGTGCCATCAGTCTCGGAGCGGGGGAGTCGCACGAGCAGTACGTC.